A selection of T cell receptor beta chains follows, all from one sample in a study of cytomegalovirus exposure and HLA in healthy donors. The repertoire was sequenced with immunoSEQ multiplex PCR; TCRdb's copy has only in-frame clones and lacks some. The repertoire holds under 200,000 clones, with around 77% as singletons. What was sequenced was PBMCs. These receptors all come from a man in his fifties or sixties in good health and CMV-seronegative. Both conserved end residues are part of each CDR3. D genes are given only for firm matches. Not every row has a clone size; where given, it reads once, few, many or a size class.

TRBJ1-4	-	TRBV5-6	-	CASSLGAGATNEKLFF	TGTGCCAGCAGCTTAGGAGCTGGAGCAACTAATGAAAAACTGTTTTTT
TRBJ1-2	TRBD1	TRBV19	-	CASSNGQGGYGYTF	TGTGCCAGTAGTAACGGACAGGGAGGCTATGGCTACACCTTC
TRBJ2-1	TRBD1	TRBV7-9	-	CASSQGQGAREQFF	TGTGCCAGCAGCCAGGGACAGGGGGCGCGGGAGCAGTTCTTC
TRBJ1-2	-	TRBV6-5	-	CASSRRTENGYTF	TGTGCCAGCAGTCGCCGGACAGAAAATGGCTACACCTTC
TRBJ2-6	-	TRBV29-1	-	CSVRSAGANVLTF	TGCAGCGTTCGGAGTGCCGGGGCCAACGTCCTGACTTTC
TRBJ2-7	TRBD1	TRBV5-6	once	CASSHPDRGGYEQYF	TGTGCCAGCAGCCATCCTGACAGGGGCGGGTACGAGCAGTACTTC
TRBJ2-7	TRBD1	TRBV6-5	-	CASRTGTGSYEQYF	TGTGCCAGCAGAACCGGGACAGGGTCCTACGAGCAGTACTTC
TRBJ2-3	-	TRBV7-9	-	CASSLEIAGDTQYF	TGTGCCAGCAGCTTAGAGATAGCAGGGGATACGCAGTATTTT
TRBJ2-7	TRBD1	TRBV7-3	-	CASSPPRQGTYEQYF	TGTGCCAGCAGCCCGCCTCGACAGGGAACCTACGAGCAGTACTTC
TRBJ1-5	-	TRBV19	-	CASSIVRVQPQHF	TGTGCCAGTAGTATAGTGAGGGTCCAGCCCCAGCATTTT
TRBJ2-2	TRBD2	TRBV5-4	-	CASSLPSGGTANTGELFF	TGTGCCAGCAGCTTGCCTAGCGGGGGAACCGCGAACACCGGGGAGCTGTTTTTT
TRBJ1-1	-	TRBV7-9	-	CASSLGTGEAFF	TGTGCCAGCAGCTTAGGTACCGGTGAAGCTTTCTTT
TRBJ1-2	-	TRBV11-1	-	CASSLQDNYGYTF	TGTGCCAGCAGCCTACAGGATAACTATGGCTACACCTTC
TRBJ2-5	-	TRBV15	-	CATSRERQETQYF	TGTGCCACCAGCAGAGAGAGGCAAGAGACCCAGTACTTC
TRBJ2-7	TRBD1	TRBV27	few	CASTPSRGTGVYEQYF	TGTGCCAGCACCCCTAGTAGGGGGACAGGGGTATACGAGCAGTACTTC
TRBJ2-7	-	TRBV28	-	CASSGASKDEQYF	TGTGCCAGCAGTGGGGCTTCTAAGGACGAGCAGTACTTC
TRBJ2-3	TRBD2	TRBV7-9	-	CASSLLTSGGDTQYF	TGTGCCAGCAGCTTATTGACTAGCGGGGGAGATACGCAGTATTTT
TRBJ2-1	-	TRBV4-1	few	CASSLLGLQGNEQFF	TGCGCCAGCAGCCTTCTTGGACTACAAGGCAATGAGCAGTTCTTC
TRBJ1-1	TRBD1	TRBV30	-	CAWSVGTGDTEAFF	TGTGCCTGGAGTGTTGGGACAGGAGACACTGAAGCTTTCTTT
TRBJ1-2	-	TRBV28	-	CASSSLRLVSLPGTF	TGTGCCAGCAGTTCCCTTAGGTTGGTCAGTTTACCCGGGACCTTC
TRBJ2-2	-	TRBV29-1	-	CSGSMGRGDTGELFF	TGCAGCGGGAGCATGGGACGCGGGGACACCGGGGAGCTGTTTTTT
TRBJ2-6	-	TRBV5-8	-	CAGSLRGGANVLTF	TGTGCCGGCAGCCTCCGGGGAGGGGCCAACGTCCTGACTTTC
TRBJ1-1	-	TRBV5-1	-	CASSFTAGDTEAFF	TGCGCCAGCAGCTTTACCGCAGGGGACACTGAAGCTTTCTTT
TRBJ2-7	TRBD1	TRBV5-1	-	CASSLEAAAGGYEQYF	TGCGCCAGCAGCTTGGAGGCGGCGGCAGGGGGCTACGAGCAGTACTTC
TRBJ1-2	-	TRBV5-4	few	CASSRVGGTDGYTF	TGTGCCAGCAGCCGAGTGGGAGGGACCGATGGCTACACCTTC
TRBJ2-7	TRBD2	TRBV29-1	few	CSVDTSGSREQYF	TGCAGCGTTGATACTAGCGGGAGTCGCGAGCAGTACTTC
TRBJ1-4	-	TRBV25-1	few	CASSLADNNEKLFF	TGTGCCAGCAGTCTGGCGGATAATAATGAAAAACTGTTTTTT
TRBJ1-1	-	TRBV7-6	once	CASSSSVGGAFF	TGTGCCAGCAGCTCGTCCGTGGGGGGAGCTTTCTTT
TRBJ2-7	-	TRBV9	-	CASSEQGGGYYEQYF	TGTGCCAGCAGCGAACAGGGTGGCGGATACTACGAGCAGTACTTC
TRBJ1-2	TRBD1	TRBV2	-	CASMGRGQNTF	TGTGCCAGCATGGGCAGGGGGCAAAACACCTTC
TRBJ2-1	TRBD2	TRBV6-1	-	CASSGGLAGNEQFF	TGTGCCAGCAGTGGGGGACTAGCGGGCAATGAGCAGTTCTTC
TRBJ2-2	-	TRBV5-3	few	CARSAERRSPGELFF	TGTGCCAGAAGCGCTGAGCGGAGGAGCCCCGGGGAGCTGTTTTTT
TRBJ1-5	TRBD1	TRBV29-1	once	CSVAQGGNQPQHF	TGCAGCGTTGCACAGGGGGGCAATCAGCCCCAGCATTTT
TRBJ2-1	-	TRBV7-9	-	CASSPRGSHEQFF	TGTGCCAGCAGCCCCCGGGGATCCCATGAGCAGTTCTTC
TRBJ1-5	TRBD1	TRBV6-5	-	CASSSLGQGSNQPQHF	TGTGCCAGCAGTTCCCTCGGACAGGGTTCGAATCAGCCCCAGCATTTT
TRBJ2-5	TRBD2	TRBV13	-	CASSLVGGGTQETQYF	TGTGCCAGCAGCTTAGTCGGGGGGGGGACTCAAGAGACCCAGTACTTC
TRBJ2-5	-	TRBV25-1	few	CASSDSLGVETQYF	TGTGCCAGCAGTGATTCCCTCGGGGTAGAGACCCAGTACTTC
TRBJ2-5	TRBD2	TRBV29-1	few	CSVEFVVAGETQYF	TGCAGCGTTGAATTTGTGGTAGCGGGGGAGACCCAGTACTTC
TRBJ1-2	-	TRBV28	-	CASLKPGQGPSAYGYTF	TGTGCCAGCCTCAAACCGGGACAAGGCCCCTCAGCGTATGGCTACACCTTC
TRBJ2-1	-	TRBV5-1	few	CASSLAAGGSYNEQFF	TGCGCCAGCAGCTTGGCGGCAGGGGGGTCCTACAATGAGCAGTTCTTC
TRBJ2-1	TRBD2	TRBV30	-	CAWTWQGLGDEQFF	TGTGCCTGGACCTGGCAGGGACTAGGCGATGAGCAGTTCTTC
TRBJ1-4	-	TRBV7-9	-	CASSYGQLNDEKLFF	TGTGCCAGCAGCTACGGACAGTTAAACGATGAAAAACTGTTTTTT
TRBJ2-1	-	TRBV5-4	-	CASTKSGPYNEQFF	TGTGCCAGCACTAAGTCGGGTCCCTACAATGAGCAGTTCTTC
TRBJ2-3	-	TRBV19	-	CASSIGLTTDTQYF	TGTGCCAGTAGTATAGGCCTGACAACAGATACGCAGTATTTT
TRBJ2-3	-	TRBV6-1	-	CASSEGGRQDTQYF	TGTGCCAGCAGTGAAGGGGGCCGGCAAGATACGCAGTATTTT
TRBJ2-7	-	TRBV5-1	-	CASSATLGGGSREQYF	TGCGCCAGCAGCGCTACTTTGGGGGGGGGCTCCAGGGAGCAGTACTTC
TRBJ2-3	TRBD2	TRBV28	-	CASQTSGRVGDTQYF	TGTGCCAGTCAGACTAGCGGGAGGGTCGGAGATACGCAGTATTTT
TRBJ2-7	TRBD1	TRBV25-1	-	CASSEMRDSSTYEQYF	TGTGCCAGCAGTGAAATGAGGGACAGCAGTACCTACGAGCAGTACTTC
TRBJ2-7	TRBD1	TRBV6-5	many	CASSYTTGQGMGEQYF	TGTGCCAGCAGTTACACAACCGGACAGGGGATGGGCGAGCAGTACTTC
TRBJ1-6	-	TRBV6-1	-	CASSAPSGGDSPLHF	TGTGCCAGCAGCGCTCCCTCGGGGGGAGATTCACCCCTCCACTTT
TRBJ1-4	-	TRBV4-1	-	CASSRRDIEKLFF	TGCGCCAGCAGCCGCCGGGACATTGAAAAACTGTTTTTT
TRBJ1-4	TRBD1	TRBV15	-	CATSRTGDANEKLFF	TGTGCCACCAGCCGCACAGGGGACGCAAATGAAAAACTGTTTTTT
TRBJ2-3	-	TRBV5-4	-	CASSRTRDIKTDTQYF	TGTGCCAGCAGCCGTACTCGGGACATAAAAACTGATACGCAGTATTTT
TRBJ2-2	-	TRBV2	-	CASRAGSYSNTGELFF	TGTGCCAGCAGGGCGGGGTCGTACTCGAACACCGGGGAGCTGTTTTTT